The 16 T cell receptor beta chains below all came from one sample that was sequenced in a study of CXCR3-negative and CXCR3-positive naive CD8 T cells. Libraries of TRB cDNA were made by 5' RACE and carried UMIs. TCRdb re-called the 5' RACE reads, yielding one record per CDR3 amino acid sequence without DNA. Its table lists 130,000 or so distinct CDR3 sequences. Broader study findings: Naive CXCR3-positive cells had TRB CDR3s more hydrophobic than those of CXCR3-negative naive cells.

These receptors' targets are unknown. Sample: naive CXCR3+ CD8+ T cells from blood. Subset specified: CD45RO-CCR7+CD27+CD95- naive CD8+ T cells expressing CXCR3 (TNR3+). These receptors were obtained from a human donor in good health. Some clones in this sample may be carry-over from other donors' samples.

The chain is built from TRBV18 and TRBJ2-1; TCRdb outputs TRBD2, but without DNA this stays unchecked. The length of the CDR3 is 15 residues. Germline assignment: CDR1 KGHSH and CDR2 LQKENI. This CDR3 is CASSPGLAVLDEQFF.

This chain uses TRBV27 with TRBJ2-7; TCRdb lists TRBD2, though no DNA is available to test this call. This CDR3 comprises 15 residues. Germline V gene sequence: CDR1 MNHEY, CDR2 SMNVEV (reference sequence). This CDR3 is CASSLLGTTSYEQYF.

The chain recombines TRBV28 with TRBJ2-7; TCRdb's assignment of TRBD2 cannot be checked, as there is no DNA. Per the germline V gene, CDR1 is MDHEN and CDR2 is SYDVKM. The CDR3 contains 17 residues. The CDR3 sequence is CASSSPGGLAGVGEQYF.

This chain uses TRBV28 with TRBJ1-5; TCRdb's D gene call, TRBD1, goes unchecked for lack of DNA. Germline V CDR1 and CDR2: MDHEN, SYDVKM. The CDR3 runs 16 residues. This chain's CDR3 is CASSTGTITPNQPQHF.

The chain couples TRBV10-3 to TRBJ2-1. This CDR3 has 12 amino acids. In germline, CDR1 is ENHRY, CDR2 SYGVKD. The CDR3 loop reads CAITGDYNEQFF.

The rearrangement uses TRBV12-3 or TRBV12-4 and TRBJ2-7; TCRdb's D call of TRBD2 is untestable without DNA. This CDR3 has 14 amino acids. The CDR3 spells CASSLDLPAVEQYF.

The chain uses TRBV6-5 and TRBJ2-7; TCRdb's D call, TRBD1, is unchecked because there is no DNA. The CDR3 loop spans 16 amino acids. Germline CDR1 MNHEY, CDR2 SVGAGI. CDR3 sequence: CASSYSRGRRPYEQYF.

The V gene is TRBV29-1, the J gene TRBJ1-1. Germline V gene sequence: CDR1 SQVTM, CDR2 ANQGSEA. The CDR3 sequence is 12 residues long. The CDR3 sequence: CSVDHSNTEAFF. The whole variable domain, remainder taken from reference TRBV29-1 and TRBJ1-1, is SAVISQKPSRDICQRGTSLTIQCQVDSQVTMMFWYRQQPGQSLTLIATANQGSEATYESGFVIDKFPISRPNLTFSTLTVSNMSPEDSSIYLCSVDHSNTEAFFGQGTRLTVV.

This rearrangement joins TRBV7-9 to TRBJ2-5; TCRdb selects TRBD1, and the lack of DNA leaves this call unchecked. Germline CDR1 is SEHNR and CDR2 is FQNEAQ (reference sequence). The CDR3 has 14 amino acids. The CDR3: CASSIPGQQETQYF.

This chain connects TRBV9 to TRBJ2-3; TCRdb selects TRBD1, and the lack of DNA leaves this call unchecked. There are 12 residues in the CDR3. Germline loops: CDR1 SGDLS, CDR2 YYNGEE. The CDR3 loop reads CASSVAAGERYF.

The gene calls are TRBV7-9 and TRBJ1-1; TCRdb returns TRBD1, unconfirmable since there is no DNA. The V gene's germline CDR1 is SEHNR and CDR2 FQNEAQ (reference sequence). The CDR3 has 16 amino acids. The CDR3: CASSIGQGIMNTEAFF.

The V call is TRBV20-1, the J call TRBJ2-3; TCRdb lists TRBD2, though no DNA is available to test this call. From germline, CDR1 is DFQATT and CDR2 SNEGSKA (reference sequence). CDR3 length equals 12 residues. CDR3 loop: CSGLAALDTQYF.

The chain links TRBV5-5 to TRBJ1-1; TCRdb indicates TRBD1, and absent DNA this call remains unverified. There are 15 residues in the CDR3. Germline V lookup: CDR1 SGHKS, CDR2 YYEKEE (reference sequence). The CDR3 sequence is CASSFVDRSNTEAFF.

J is TRBJ2-1 and V is TRBV7-9; TCRdb proposes TRBD2, but this gene call is untestable without DNA. In germline, CDR1 is SEHNR, CDR2 FQNEAQ (reference sequence). This CDR3 comprises 14 residues. The chain's CDR3 is CASSLPSLYNEQFF.

The V gene is TRBV19, the J gene TRBJ2-7. Looked up from germline, CDR1 is LNHDA and CDR2 is SQIVND (reference sequence). CDR3 length: 14 amino acids. The CDR3 here is CASSIAGSSYEQYF.

The genes are TRBV5-5 and TRBJ1-1. This CDR3 has 13 residues. Germline CDR1 SGHKS, CDR2 YYEKEE (reference sequence). The CDR3 is CASSLSKKLEAFF.